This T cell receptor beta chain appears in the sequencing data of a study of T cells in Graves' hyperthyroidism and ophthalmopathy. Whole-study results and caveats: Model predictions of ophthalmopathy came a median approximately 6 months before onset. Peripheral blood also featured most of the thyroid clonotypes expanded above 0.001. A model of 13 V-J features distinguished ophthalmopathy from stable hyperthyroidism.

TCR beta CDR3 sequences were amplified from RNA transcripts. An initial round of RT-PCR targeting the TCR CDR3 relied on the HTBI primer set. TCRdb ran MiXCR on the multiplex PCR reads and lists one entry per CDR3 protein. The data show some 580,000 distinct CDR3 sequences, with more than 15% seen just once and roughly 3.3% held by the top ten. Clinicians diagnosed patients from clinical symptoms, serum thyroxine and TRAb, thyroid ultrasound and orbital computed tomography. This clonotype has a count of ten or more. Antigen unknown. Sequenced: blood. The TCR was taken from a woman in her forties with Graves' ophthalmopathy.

The CDR3 nucleotides are TGTGCCAGCAGTGGGACAGGGGTGAACACCGGGGAGCTGTTTTTT. Residues: CASSGTGVNTGELFF. The V and J genes are TRBV6-1 and TRBJ2-2; 9 positions agree with TRBD1. CDR1 MNHNS and CDR2 SASEGT come from the germline V gene. The V segment lost 4 bases and the J segment 1 base; nucleotides outside the gene matches: 1. CDR3 length: 15 amino acids.